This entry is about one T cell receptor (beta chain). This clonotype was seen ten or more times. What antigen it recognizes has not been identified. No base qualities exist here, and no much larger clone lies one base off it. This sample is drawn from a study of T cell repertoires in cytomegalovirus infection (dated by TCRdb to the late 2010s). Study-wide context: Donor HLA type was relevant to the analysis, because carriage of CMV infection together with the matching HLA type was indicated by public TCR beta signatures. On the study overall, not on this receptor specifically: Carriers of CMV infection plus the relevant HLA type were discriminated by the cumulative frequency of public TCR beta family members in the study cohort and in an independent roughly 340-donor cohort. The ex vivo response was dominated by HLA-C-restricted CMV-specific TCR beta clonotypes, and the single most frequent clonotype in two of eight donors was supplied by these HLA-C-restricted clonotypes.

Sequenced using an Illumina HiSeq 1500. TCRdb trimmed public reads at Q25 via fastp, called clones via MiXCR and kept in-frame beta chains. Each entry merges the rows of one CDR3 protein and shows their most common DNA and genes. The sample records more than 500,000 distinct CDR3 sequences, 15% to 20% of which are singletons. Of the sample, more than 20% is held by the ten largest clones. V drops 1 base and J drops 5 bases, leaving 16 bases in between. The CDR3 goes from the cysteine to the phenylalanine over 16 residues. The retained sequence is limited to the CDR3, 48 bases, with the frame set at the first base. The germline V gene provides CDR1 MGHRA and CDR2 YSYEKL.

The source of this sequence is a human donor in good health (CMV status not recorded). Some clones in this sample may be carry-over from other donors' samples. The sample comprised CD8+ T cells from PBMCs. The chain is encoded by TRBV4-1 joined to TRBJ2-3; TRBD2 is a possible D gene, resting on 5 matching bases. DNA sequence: TGCGCCAGCAGCCAAGGTCTGGGTAGACGGGGAGATACGCAGTATTTT. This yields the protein CASSQGLGRRGDTQYF.